The 6 T cell receptor beta chains presented below share a single source sample, sequenced in a study of blood T cell repertoires in COVID-19. TCRdb's copy holds only in-frame clones and misses some; the assay was immunoSEQ multiplex PCR. Of under 300,000 clones in the sample, approximately 84% were seen once. The sample taken for sequencing was PBMCs or T cells enriched from blood (not recorded which). These receptors originate from a man in his late teens or twenties who had recovered from COVID-19.

The sample holds a few counts of this clone. The rearrangement joins TRBV4-1 to TRBJ1-2; D possibly corresponds to TRBD1 (5 bases). Deletions cut 0 bases from V and 4 bases from J, with 12 bases between. This CDR3 spans 15 amino acids. Germline CDR1 MGHRA, CDR2 YSYEKL. This CDR3 is CASSQDARVPYGYTF. The CDR3 region has the DNA TGCGCCAGCAGCCAAGATGCCAGGGTCCCCTATGGCTACACCTTC.

V usage is TRBV5-1 and J usage is TRBJ1-5, with D possibly TRBD1 on 5 matching bases. Trimming removed 4 bases at V and 0 bases at J, with 11 bases between. Per germline, CDR1 SGHRS and CDR2 YFSETQ. The CDR3 totals 15 residues. The CDR3 bases are TGCGCCAGCAGCCCTGACAGTTATAGCAATCAGCCCCAGCATTTT. Its translation is CASSPDSYSNQPQHF.

The V gene is TRBV7-9, the J gene TRBJ2-3; the match to TRBD1 covers 7 bases. Germline-derived CDR1 and CDR2 are SEHNR and FQNEAQ (reference sequence). Germline trimming cut 4 bases from V and 4 bases from J; bases unmatched to any gene: 11. The CDR3 is made up of 16 amino acids. Here the CDR3 reads CASSSPQGRVSDTQYF. CDR3 DNA: TGTGCCAGCAGCTCCCCACAGGGGCGAGTTTCAGATACGCAGTATTTT.

The chain uses TRBV6-6 and TRBJ2-2, with D tentatively TRBD2 (5 bases). CDR1 is MNHNY and CDR2 is SVGAGI in the germline V gene (reference sequence). V was trimmed by 0 bases and J by 0 bases, leaving 8 bases between them. The CDR3 length is 16 residues. CDR3 in amino acids: CASSYSRTPNTGELFF. The CDR3 bases are TGTGCCAGCAGTTACTCAAGGACTCCGAACACCGGGGAGCTGTTTTTT.

The V gene is TRBV3-1 (or the pseudogene TRBV3-2), the J gene TRBJ1-6, with D maybe TRBD1 (6 bases). The CDR3 consists of 15 residues. Germline assignment: CDR1 LGHDT and CDR2 YNNKEL (reference sequence). Trimming left V 1 base short and J 9 bases short, with 13 bases between. CDR3 sequence: CASSQAGGAGSPLHF. Written as DNA, the CDR3 is TGTGCCAGCAGCCAAGCGGGGGGGGCAGGTTCACCCCTCCACTTT.

The J gene is TRBJ1-2, the V gene TRBV3-1 (or the pseudogene TRBV3-2), with D unresolved. Per the germline V gene, CDR1 is LGHDT and CDR2 is YNNKEL (reference sequence). V lost 3 bases, J lost 2 bases, and 10 bases lay in between. This CDR3 contains 14 residues. The CDR3 DNA sequence: TGTGCCAGCAGCCAGGCAGGAGGCAACTATGGCTACACCTTC. Translation gives CASSQAGGNYGYTF.